This record covers a single T cell receptor beta chain. Individuals having autoimmune disease history or systemic immunosuppression were not enrolled. Germline V CDR1 and CDR2: MNHEY, SVGAGI. The CDR3 spans 16 residues. Trimming removed 2 bases from V and 3 bases from J, with 14 bases in between. These data come from a study of OX40 agonist ivuxolimab in advanced cancers. The wider study: Participants averaged about 60 years of age (range about 23 to 79) and were roughly 83% male. Therapy given before enrollment (anti-PD-1, anti-PD-L1 or anti-CTLA-4) was allowed, and 40% had some.

Clones were read by immunoSEQ multiplex PCR, and TCRdb kept only the in-frame ones, dropping some. The sample lists nearly 85,000 clones; 83% were seen once. The chain joins TRBV6-5 to TRBJ1-3; D is unresolved. The sample was CD4+ or CD8+ T cells sorted from blood, taken in a trial of the OX40 agonist ivuxolimab. The TCR comes from an adult with an advanced solid tumor such as melanoma, head and neck, liver or kidney cancer. CDR3 region: CASSYGPGSDGNTIYF. As DNA, the CDR3 is TGTGCCAGCAGTTACGGTCCGGGTTCCGATGGAAACACCATATATTTT.